These T cell receptor beta chains were read from a single sample in a study of blood T cell repertoires in COVID-19. The method was immunoSEQ multiplex PCR; TCRdb's version includes in-frame clones alone and lacks a portion of them. The repertoire holds about 210,000 clones, 89% seen once, with 4% to 6% in the top ten. Material for sequencing was peripheral blood. These receptors all come from a woman in her thirties or forties with acute or convalescent COVID-19. Each CDR3 is given with its conserved first and last residue. The D gene is left open where the match is weak. The size field is filled for only some rows; it gives once, few, many or a size class.

V gene: TRBV18; clone size: NA; D gene: TRBD1; J gene: TRBJ1-4; CDR3 DNA: TGTGCCAGCTCCCCCGGGGACAGGGGGACGAACTTAATTAATGAAAAACTGTTTTTT; CDR3 protein: CASSPGDRGTNLINEKLFF
V gene: TRBV30; clone size: few; D gene: NA; J gene: TRBJ2-2; CDR3 DNA: TGTGCCTGGAGTGGTAGGGGGTACACCGGGGAGCTGTTTTTT; CDR3 protein: CAWSGRGYTGELFF
V gene: TRBV24-1; clone size: NA; D gene: NA; J gene: TRBJ1-3; CDR3 DNA: TGTGCCACCAGTGATGGGCCTGGAAACACCATATATTTT; CDR3 protein: CATSDGPGNTIYF
V gene: TRBV7-2; clone size: NA; D gene: NA; J gene: TRBJ1-3; CDR3 DNA: TGTGCCAGCAGCTTAGTGAACAGTCCCGCCATATATTTT; CDR3 protein: CASSLVNSPAIYF
V gene: TRBV9; clone size: few; D gene: TRBD1; J gene: TRBJ1-4; CDR3 DNA: TGTGCCAGCAGCGTAGCGGGACAGGGCGGGGAAAAACTGTTTTTT; CDR3 protein: CASSVAGQGGEKLFF
V gene: TRBV12-3/TRBV12-4; clone size: NA; D gene: NA; J gene: TRBJ1-1; CDR3 DNA: TGTGCCAGCAGAAACAGGGAAGGGACTGAAGCTTTCTTT; CDR3 protein: CASRNREGTEAFF
V gene: TRBV5-1; clone size: few; D gene: NA; J gene: TRBJ1-4; CDR3 DNA: TGCGCCAGCAGCTTGGGCCCAGGGACAACTAATGAAAAACTGTTTTTT; CDR3 protein: CASSLGPGTTNEKLFF
V gene: TRBV5-1; clone size: once; D gene: NA; J gene: TRBJ2-2; CDR3 DNA: TGCGCCAGCAGCACCATCAGGGGCACCGGGGAGCTGTTTTTT; CDR3 protein: CASSTIRGTGELFF
V gene: TRBV15; clone size: once; D gene: TRBD2; J gene: TRBJ2-1; CDR3 DNA: TGTGCCACCAAAAGCTTTGGGACTAGCGGGGATGAGCAGTTCTTC; CDR3 protein: CATKSFGTSGDEQFF
V gene: TRBV5-1; clone size: NA; D gene: NA; J gene: TRBJ1-3; CDR3 DNA: TGCGCCAGCAGCCCCGAACCTAAGGGGGGAAACACCATATATTTT; CDR3 protein: CASSPEPKGGNTIYF
V gene: TRBV30; clone size: once; D gene: TRBD2; J gene: TRBJ2-1; CDR3 DNA: TGTGCCTGGAGCGGGGGAGCGGGGGACGAGCAGTTCTTC; CDR3 protein: CAWSGGAGDEQFF
V gene: TRBV7-2; clone size: NA; D gene: TRBD2; J gene: TRBJ2-3; CDR3 DNA: TGTGCCAGCAGCCTCTGGCCAGCGGGGGGCGAGGGGACGCAGTATTTT; CDR3 protein: CASSLWPAGGEGTQYF
V gene: TRBV18; clone size: NA; D gene: NA; J gene: TRBJ1-3; CDR3 DNA: TGTGCCAGCTCACCCCGCGCGGGGAGGGAATACTCTGGAAACACCATATATTTT; CDR3 protein: CASSPRAGREYSGNTIYF
V gene: TRBV4-1; clone size: once; D gene: TRBD2; J gene: TRBJ2-3; CDR3 DNA: TGCGCCAGCAGCCCCCATTGGACTAGCGGACAGGATACGCAGTATTTT; CDR3 protein: CASSPHWTSGQDTQYF
V gene: TRBV11-3; clone size: NA; D gene: TRBD1; J gene: TRBJ1-4; CDR3 DNA: TGTGCCAGCAGCTTAGGATCCGGGACAGGTGAAAAACTGTTTTTT; CDR3 protein: CASSLGSGTGEKLFF
V gene: TRBV20-1; clone size: NA; D gene: NA; J gene: TRBJ1-2; CDR3 DNA: TGCAGTGCTGAGGTAGCCTATGGCTACACCTTC; CDR3 protein: CSAEVAYGYTF
V gene: TRBV27; clone size: NA; D gene: NA; J gene: TRBJ2-1; CDR3 DNA: TGTGCCAGCAGTTATACGGACGGGGGTGAGCAGTTCTTC; CDR3 protein: CASSYTDGGEQFF